The clone carrying this TCR beta chain appeared a few times. The target antigen is unknown. Samples each had at least 5 micrograms of total RNA extracted. This entry is derived from a study of blood T cells in healthy people across ages. Whole-study findings and limits: Higher diversity and more naive CD4+ cells were features of long-lived donors, compared to aged donors.

CDR3 size: 15 residues. Germline loops: CDR1 GTSNPN, CDR2 SVGIG (reference sequence). Trimming took off 2 bases at V and 3 bases at J, with 16 bases between the two ends. A J-beta primer mix and a sample-barcoded 5' primer were used in a second PCR of roughly 7 to 12 cycles. The template-switch adaptor, which had 12 random nucleotides, put a tag on each cDNA molecule. A minimum of 2.5 million CDR3-containing paired-end reads was obtained for each sample. TCRdb re-called the 5' RACE reads with MiXCR, one entry per CDR3 protein. The sample holds 870,000 or so distinct CDR3 sequences, less than 35% seen once.

Sequenced input: blood. The sequence derives from a woman of 80 years or more in good health. The gene calls are TRBV30 and TRBJ1-2; weak D call: TRBD1 (5 bases). CDR3 in DNA: TGTGCCTGGAGTTTAGGGGACGGAGTTTACTATGGCTACACCTTC. Translating it yields CAWSLGDGVYYGYTF.